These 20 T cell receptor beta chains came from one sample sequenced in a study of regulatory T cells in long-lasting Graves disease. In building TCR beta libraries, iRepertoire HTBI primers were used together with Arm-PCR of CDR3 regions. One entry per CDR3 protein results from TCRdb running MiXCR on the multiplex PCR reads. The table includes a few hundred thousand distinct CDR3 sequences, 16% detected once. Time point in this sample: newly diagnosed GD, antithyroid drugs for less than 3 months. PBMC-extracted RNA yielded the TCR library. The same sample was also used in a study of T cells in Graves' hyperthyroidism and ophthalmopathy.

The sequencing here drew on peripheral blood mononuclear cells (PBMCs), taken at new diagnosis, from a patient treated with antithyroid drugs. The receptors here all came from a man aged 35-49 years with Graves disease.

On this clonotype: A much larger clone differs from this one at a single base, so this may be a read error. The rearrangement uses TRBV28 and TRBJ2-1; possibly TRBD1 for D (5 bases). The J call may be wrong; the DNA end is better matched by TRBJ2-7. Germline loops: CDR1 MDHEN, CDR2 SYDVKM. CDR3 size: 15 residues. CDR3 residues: CASSLSGATYNEQYF. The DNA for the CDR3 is TGTGCCAGCAGTTTGAGTGGGGCGACCTACAATGAGCAGTACTTC.

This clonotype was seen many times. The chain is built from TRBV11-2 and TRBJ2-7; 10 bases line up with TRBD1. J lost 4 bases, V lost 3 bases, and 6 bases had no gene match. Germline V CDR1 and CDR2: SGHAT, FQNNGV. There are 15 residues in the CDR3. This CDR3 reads CASSLGQGQIYEQYF. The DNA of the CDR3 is TGTGCCAGCAGCTTGGGACAGGGGCAGATTTACGAGCAGTACTTC.

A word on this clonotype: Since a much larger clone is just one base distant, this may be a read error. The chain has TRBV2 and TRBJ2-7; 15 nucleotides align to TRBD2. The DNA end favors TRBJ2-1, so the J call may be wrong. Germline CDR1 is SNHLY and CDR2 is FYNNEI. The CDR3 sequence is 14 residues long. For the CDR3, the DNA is TGTGCCAGCAGGGGACTAGCGGGGGGAGGTGAGCAGTTCTTC. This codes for CASRGLAGGGEQFF.

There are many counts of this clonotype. The CDR3 nucleotides are TGTGCCAGCAGTTACGGGCAGGGAACGGACTATGGCTACACCTTC. It specifies CASSYGQGTDYGYTF. The gene calls are TRBV6-5 and TRBJ1-2; D is perhaps TRBD1 (5 bases). This CDR3 spans 15 amino acids. V lost 2 bases, J lost 3 bases, and 13 bases lay in between. Germline CDR1 is MNHEY and CDR2 is SVGAGI.

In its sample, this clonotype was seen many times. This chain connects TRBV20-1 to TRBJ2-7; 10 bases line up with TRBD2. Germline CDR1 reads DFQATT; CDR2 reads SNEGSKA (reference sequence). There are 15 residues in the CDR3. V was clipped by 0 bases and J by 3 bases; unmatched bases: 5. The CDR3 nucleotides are TGCAGTGCTAGAGACGGAGCGGGGGGGTACTACGAGCAGTACTTC. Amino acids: CSARDGAGGYYEQYF.

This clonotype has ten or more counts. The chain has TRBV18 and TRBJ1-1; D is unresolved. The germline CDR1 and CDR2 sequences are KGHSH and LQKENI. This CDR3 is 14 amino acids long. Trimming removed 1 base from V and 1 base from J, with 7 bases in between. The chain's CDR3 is CASSPHPKNTEAFF. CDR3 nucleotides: TGTGCCAGCTCACCACACCCGAAGAACACTGAAGCTTTCTTT.

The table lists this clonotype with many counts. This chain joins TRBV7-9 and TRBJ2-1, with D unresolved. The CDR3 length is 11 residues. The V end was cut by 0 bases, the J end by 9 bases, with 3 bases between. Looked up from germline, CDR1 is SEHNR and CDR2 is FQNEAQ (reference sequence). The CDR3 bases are TGTGCCAGCAGCTTAGCGTTTGAGCAGTTCTTC. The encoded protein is CASSLAFEQFF.

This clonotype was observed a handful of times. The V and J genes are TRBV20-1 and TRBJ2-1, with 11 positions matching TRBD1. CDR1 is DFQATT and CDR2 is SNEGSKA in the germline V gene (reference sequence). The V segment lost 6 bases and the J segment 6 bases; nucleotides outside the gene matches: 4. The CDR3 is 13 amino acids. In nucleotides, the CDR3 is TGCAGTGCGGACAGGGGGCTCGGCAATGAGCAGTTCTTC. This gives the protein CSADRGLGNEQFF.

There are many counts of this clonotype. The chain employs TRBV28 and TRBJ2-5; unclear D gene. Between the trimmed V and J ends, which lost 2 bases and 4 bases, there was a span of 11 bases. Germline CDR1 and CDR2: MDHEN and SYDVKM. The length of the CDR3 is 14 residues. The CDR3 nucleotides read TGTGCCAGCAGTTTAAGAGTCCTAGGAGAGACCCAGTACTTC. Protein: CASSLRVLGETQYF.

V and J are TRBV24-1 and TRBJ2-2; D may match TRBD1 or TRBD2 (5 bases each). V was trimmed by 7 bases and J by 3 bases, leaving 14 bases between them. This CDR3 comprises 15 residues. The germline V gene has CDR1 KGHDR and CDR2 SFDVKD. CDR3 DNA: TGTGCCACCAGCTCGGGGCAAAGCGACACCGGGGAGCTGTTTTTT. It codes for CATSSGQSDTGELFF.

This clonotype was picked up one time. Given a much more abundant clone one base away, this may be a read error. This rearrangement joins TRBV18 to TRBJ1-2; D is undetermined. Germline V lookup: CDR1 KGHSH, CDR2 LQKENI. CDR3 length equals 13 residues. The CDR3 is CASSSRGAGGCTF. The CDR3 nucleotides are TGTGCCAGCTCATCCCGAGGAGCGGGCGGCTGCACCTTC.

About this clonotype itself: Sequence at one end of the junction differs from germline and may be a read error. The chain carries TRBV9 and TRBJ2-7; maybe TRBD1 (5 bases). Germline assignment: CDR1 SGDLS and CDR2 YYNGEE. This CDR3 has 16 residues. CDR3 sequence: CASSVGGGAESYGQYF. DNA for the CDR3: TGTGCCAGCAGCGTAGGGGGTGGGGCAGAGTCATACGGGCAGTACTTC.

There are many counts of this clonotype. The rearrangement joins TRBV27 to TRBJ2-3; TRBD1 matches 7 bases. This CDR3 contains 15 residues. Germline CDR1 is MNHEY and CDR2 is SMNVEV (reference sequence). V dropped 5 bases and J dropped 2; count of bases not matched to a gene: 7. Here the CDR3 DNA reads TGTGCCAGCAGTCGCCGGGACAGATCCACAGATACGCAGTATTTT. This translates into CASSRRDRSTDTQYF.

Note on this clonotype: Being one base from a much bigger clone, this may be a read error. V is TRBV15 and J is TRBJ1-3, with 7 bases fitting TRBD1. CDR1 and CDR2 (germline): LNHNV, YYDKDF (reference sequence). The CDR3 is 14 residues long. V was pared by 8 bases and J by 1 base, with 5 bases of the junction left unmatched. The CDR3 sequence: CATLDRVSGNTIYF. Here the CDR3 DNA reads TGTGCCACCTTAGACAGGGTATCTGGAAACACCATATATTTT.

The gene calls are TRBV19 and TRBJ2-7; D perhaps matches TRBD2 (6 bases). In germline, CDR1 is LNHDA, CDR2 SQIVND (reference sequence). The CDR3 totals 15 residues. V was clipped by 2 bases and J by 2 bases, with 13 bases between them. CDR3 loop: CASSIRAGGAYEQYF. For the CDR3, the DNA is TGTGCCAGTAGTATACGCGCCGGAGGGGCCTACGAGCAGTACTTC.

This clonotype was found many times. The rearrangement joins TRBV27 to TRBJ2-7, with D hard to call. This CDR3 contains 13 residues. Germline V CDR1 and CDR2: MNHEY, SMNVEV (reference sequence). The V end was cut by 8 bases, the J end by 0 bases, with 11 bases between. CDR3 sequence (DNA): TGTGCCAGCGCTACACGAAGCTCCTACGAGCAGTACTTC. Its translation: CASATRSSYEQYF.

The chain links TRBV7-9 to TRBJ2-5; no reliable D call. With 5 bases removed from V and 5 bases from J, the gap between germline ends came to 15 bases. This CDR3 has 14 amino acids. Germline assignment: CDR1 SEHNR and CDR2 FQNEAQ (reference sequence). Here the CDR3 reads CASSLPTAVETQYF. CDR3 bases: TGTGCCAGCAGCCTACCCACGGCTGTTGAGACCCAGTACTTC.

CDR3 nucleotide sequence: TGTGCCAGCAGCTTGGACCCCGTGGCGACCGGGGAGCTGTTTTTT. This encodes CASSLDPVATGELFF. The chain carries TRBV5-5 and TRBJ2-2; unclear D gene. This CDR3 is built from 15 residues. V shed 0 bases and J shed 5 bases, with 11 bases lying between them. Germline V lookup: CDR1 SGHKS, CDR2 YYEKEE (reference sequence).

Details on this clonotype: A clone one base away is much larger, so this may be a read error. This CDR3 is CASVSSGGARPQETQYF. In DNA form, the CDR3 reads TGTGCCAGCGTATCTAGCGGGGGGGCAAGACCACAAGAGACCCAGTACTTC. The chain employs TRBV11-2 and TRBJ2-1, with 12 positions matching TRBD2. The J call is uncertain, as TRBJ2-5 better fits the DNA end. The CDR3 loop spans 17 amino acids. Germline-derived CDR1 and CDR2 are SGHAT and FQNNGV.

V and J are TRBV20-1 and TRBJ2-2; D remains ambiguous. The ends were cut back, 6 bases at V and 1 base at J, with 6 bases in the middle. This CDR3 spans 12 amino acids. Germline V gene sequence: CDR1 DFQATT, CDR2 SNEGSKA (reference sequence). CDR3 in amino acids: CSAGRNTGELFF. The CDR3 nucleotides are TGCAGTGCCGGCAGGAACACCGGGGAGCTGTTTTTT.